This entry lists 5 T cell receptor beta chains sequenced from one sample in a study of shared clonotypes between healthy human individuals. TCRdb's copy holds only in-frame clones and misses some; the assay was immunoSEQ multiplex PCR. The data hold about 1 million clones, with 70% to 80% observed a single time. The specimen sequenced was memory CD4+ T cells sorted from blood. The subset is: CD45RA-negative fraction. The origin of the receptors is a man aged 18 to 29 in good health.

This sequence joins TRBV6-5 and TRBJ2-1; no definite D call. Deletions cut 4 bases from V and 3 bases from J, with 10 bases between. CDR1 is MNHEY, CDR2 SVGAGI, per germline. The CDR3 contains 14 residues. The DNA of the CDR3 is TGTGCCAGCAGTTCCCCCGTGAGCTACAATGAGCAGTTCTTC. Translating it yields CASSSPVSYNEQFF.

This sequence joins TRBV6-1 and TRBJ1-2, with 12 bases lining up with TRBD1. J lost 4 bases, V lost 0 bases, and 12 bases had no gene match. Germline lookup yields CDR1 MNHNS and CDR2 SASEGT. This CDR3 spans 19 amino acids. In nucleotides, the CDR3 is TGTGCCAGCAGTGAAGCCGCCGGGACAGGGGGCATCCACCGCTATGGCTACACCTTC. Its translation: CASSEAAGTGGIHRYGYTF.

Remarks on this clone: With a much larger clone just one base away, this may be a read error. Within the sample, other DNA sequences also encode this same CDR3. The rearrangement joins TRBV7-2 to TRBJ2-3; D call uncertain. The CDR3 has 12 residues. Germline lookup yields CDR1 SGHTA and CDR2 FQGNSA. Trimming took 0 bases from V and 2 from J, leaving 0 bases between them. The CDR3 loop reads CASSLATDTQYF. The CDR3 DNA sequence: TGTGCCAGCAGCTTAGCCACAGATACGCAGTATTTT.

The CDR3 DNA sequence: TGTGCCAGCAGCTTAGCGCATCGGGGGTACTATGGCTACACCTTC. It codes for CASSLAHRGYYGYTF. V and J are TRBV7-2 and TRBJ1-2, with a weak D call TRBD1 (5 bases). Trimming pared 0 bases from V and 3 bases from J, leaving 11 bases between. Germline CDR1 SGHTA, CDR2 FQGNSA. The CDR3 length is 15 residues. Drawing the rest from reference TRBV7-2 and TRBJ1-2, the complete variable domain is GAGVSQSPSNKVTEKGKDVELRCDPISGHTALYWYRQSLGQGLEFLIYFQGNSAPDKSGLPSDRFSAERTGGSVSTLTIQRTQQEDSAVYLCASSLAHRGYYGYTFGSGTRLTVV.

V usage is TRBV5-1 and J usage is TRBJ1-1; 7 nucleotides align to TRBD1. The CDR3 consists of 14 residues. V dropped 4 bases and J dropped 1; count of bases not matched to a gene: 4. Germline-derived CDR1 and CDR2 are SGHRS and YFSETQ. CDR3 nucleotides: TGCGCCAGCAGCCACCGGGACAGGAACACTGAAGCTTTCTTT. Residues: CASSHRDRNTEAFF. The entire variable domain, with the rest obtained from reference TRBV5-1 and TRBJ1-1, is as follows: KAGVTQTPRYLIKTRGQQVTLSCSPISGHRSVSWYQQTPGQGLQFLFEYFSETQRNKGNFPGRFSGRQFSNSRSEMNVSTLELGDSALYLCASSHRDRNTEAFFGQGTRLTVV.